This T cell receptor beta chain was captured in a study of blood T cell repertoires in COVID-19. Study-wide context: T cells, B-cell-depleted T cells, or PBMCs supplied cDNA or gDNA.

This CDR3 region has 15 residues. Trimming stripped 9 bases from V and 1 base from J, with 18 bases between. Per the germline V gene, CDR1 is SNHLY and CDR2 is FYNNEI. Assay: immunoSEQ multiplex PCR; the TCRdb copy retains only in-frame clones and omits some. The sample carries roughly 62,000 clones, roughly 83% recorded once. Sample: peripheral blood. This TCR was recovered from a man aged 25-45 years with COVID-19, enrolled during active disease. This chain links TRBV2 with TRBJ1-1; weak D call: TRBD1 (6 bases). The CDR3 spells CARGGGSTSNTEAFF. DNA for the CDR3: TGTGCCAGGGGTGGGGGCAGCACCTCGAACACTGAAGCTTTCTTT.